These T cell receptor beta chains were read from a single sample in a study of T cell responses to AZD1222 COVID-19 vaccine. This table comes from immunoSEQ multiplex PCR, and its TCRdb copy is limited to in-frame clones, with some not included. The sample includes about 87,000 clones, over 75% seen only once; the top ten take around 3%. This specimen consisted of peripheral blood, obtained on day 0 of AZD1222 vaccination. These TCRs come from an adult in good health. The CDR3 runs from the conserved cysteine through the conserved F or W. D genes are given only for firm matches. Some rows mark clone size as missing; the rest say once, few, many or name a class of expanded clone.

V	D	J	size	DNA	CDR3
TRBV12-5	.	TRBJ2-3	.	TGTGCTAGTGGTTTGGGCGCAGATACGCAGTATTTT	CASGLGADTQYF
TRBV9	TRBD2	TRBJ2-7	.	TGTGCCAGCAGCATCCAAAGCGGGAGGGCCGGTGAGCAGTACTTC	CASSIQSGRAGEQYF
TRBV28	.	TRBJ1-1	.	TGTGCCAGCAGTTTAATGATATTTTGGACACAGACCATGAACACTGAAGCTTTCTTT	CASSLMIFWTQTMNTEAFF
TRBV6-1	.	TRBJ1-6	.	TGTGCCAGCAGTGAATATCTCGCACAGGAGAATTCACCCCTCCACTTT	CASSEYLAQENSPLHF
TRBV2	.	TRBJ2-7	.	TGTGCCAGCGGGGGCCAGGACTACGAGCAGTACTTC	CASGGQDYEQYF
TRBV28	.	TRBJ1-1	.	TGTGCCAGCAGCCCGGACTTGACAGTGAACACTGAAGCTTTCTTT	CASSPDLTVNTEAFF
TRBV7-2	.	TRBJ1-5	.	TGTGCCAGCAGCTTAGTACCGAATCAGCCCCAGCATTTT	CASSLVPNQPQHF
TRBV2	.	TRBJ2-7	.	TGTGCCAGCAGTGAAGCAGGTAACCACGAGCAGTACTTC	CASSEAGNHEQYF
TRBV28	.	TRBJ2-5	.	TGTGCCAGCAGTTTTAGGGAGTTGAAGTCCCAAGAGACCCAGTACTTC	CASSFRELKSQETQYF
TRBV28	TRBD1	TRBJ1-5	.	TGTGCCAGCAGTGCCTACAGGGGACGCAATCAGCCCCAGCATTTT	CASSAYRGRNQPQHF
TRBV2	.	TRBJ2-3	.	TGTGCCAGCAAGGCGACAGTTAGCACAGATACGCAGTATTTT	CASKATVSTDTQYF
TRBV7-9	.	TRBJ1-5	.	TGTGCCAGCAGGTCAGGTTATAGCAATCAGCCCCAGCATTTT	CASRSGYSNQPQHF
TRBV6-5	.	TRBJ1-2	.	TGTGCCAGCAGTTACTCCAGGGGCCAGAACTATGGCTACACCTTC	CASSYSRGQNYGYTF
TRBV29-1	.	TRBJ2-3	.	TGCAGCGTTGTAACTGTAGCTAGCACAGATACGCAGTATTTT	CSVVTVASTDTQYF
TRBV4-1	.	TRBJ1-2	.	TGCGCCAGCAGCCAAGATTCAACGTGGGGAACCTATGGCTACACCTTC	CASSQDSTWGTYGYTF
TRBV28	.	TRBJ2-5	.	TGTGCCAGCAGCCTAGCGAGAGAGACCCAGTACTTC	CASSLARETQYF
TRBV3-1/TRBV3-2	.	TRBJ2-5	once	TGTGCCAGCAGCCAAGGCCAGGTTTCGACGGAGACCCAGTACTTC	CASSQGQVSTETQYF
TRBV5-4	.	TRBJ1-6	.	TGTGCCAGCAGCCTCGGGGTGGGTCAAACCTATAATTCACCCCTCCACTTT	CASSLGVGQTYNSPLHF
TRBV29-1	.	TRBJ2-1	.	TGCAGCGCTGCCCCATTTCCGGCGGAGGTGTTTGATGAGCAGTTCTTC	CSAAPFPAEVFDEQFF
TRBV29-1	.	TRBJ2-1	few	TGCAGCGTTGTAAGCGGAGCCCCGGGCTCCTACAATGAGCAGTTCTTC	CSVVSGAPGSYNEQFF
TRBV29-1	.	TRBJ2-1	.	TGCAGCGTTGAAGGGTGGCAGTACAATGAGCAGTTCTTC	CSVEGWQYNEQFF
TRBV11-2	.	TRBJ2-3	.	TGTGCCAGCAGCTTAGGGACATGGGACTCAGATACGCAGTATTTT	CASSLGTWDSDTQYF
TRBV27	.	TRBJ2-1	.	TGTGCCAGCAGTTTAGGCAGGGATACCTACAATGAGCAGTTCTTC	CASSLGRDTYNEQFF
TRBV29-1	TRBD2	TRBJ2-1	.	TGCAGCGTGGAACTAGCGGGGGGGGAGCAGTTCTTC	CSVELAGGEQFF
TRBV2	TRBD2	TRBJ2-1	few	TGTGCCAGCAGTGTGGAGCGGGAGCCTGACAATGAGCAGTTCTTC	CASSVEREPDNEQFF